Presented here are 32 T cell receptor beta chains from one specimen sequenced in a study of blood T cell repertoires in COVID-19. TCRdb's copy holds only in-frame clones and misses some; the assay was immunoSEQ multiplex PCR. This sample has approximately 200,000 clones; 80% to 90% occur once, and the top ten carry under 4.5%. Source material: PBMCs or T cells enriched from blood (not recorded which). The receptors stem from a woman aged 25 to 39 who had been exposed to COVID-19.

The chain is built from TRBV11-2 and TRBJ1-2; D not certain. The V and J ends lost 2 bases and 8 bases respectively, with 12 bases between them. The CDR3 consists of 13 residues. In germline, CDR1 is SGHAT, CDR2 FQNNGV. The CDR3 is CASSLYRGGGYTF. In nucleotides, the CDR3 is TGTGCCAGCAGCTTATACCGGGGAGGCGGCTACACCTTC.

The rearrangement joins TRBV5-1 to TRBJ2-3; 12 bases fit TRBD2. V lost 3 bases, J lost 8 bases, and 7 bases stayed unmatched. The germline V gene has CDR1 SGHRS and CDR2 YFSETQ. The CDR3 length is 15 residues. The CDR3 region is CASSSSGRALGTQYF. The CDR3 DNA is TGCGCCAGCAGCTCTAGCGGGAGGGCCCTCGGTACGCAGTATTTT.

This clone was observed a few times. The genes are TRBV11-3 and TRBJ1-6, with TRBD1 matching over 8 bases. This CDR3 has 15 residues. CDR1 and CDR2 (germline): SGHNT, YENEEA. Trimming removed 5 bases from V and 4 bases from J; junction bases left unmatched: 4. The CDR3 nucleotides are TGTGCCAGCAGCGAAGACAGGGGATATAATTCACCCCTCCACTTT. It encodes CASSEDRGYNSPLHF.

The sample holds one count of this clone. The CDR3 nucleotides read TGTGCCAGCAGCGTCCAGGGGGCCCGACAAGAGACCCAGTACTTC. Amino acids: CASSVQGARQETQYF. The chain links TRBV5-6 to TRBJ2-5, with TRBD1 matching 8 bases. This CDR3 is built from 15 residues. V lost 4 bases and J lost 2; bases outside the gene matches: 7. Looked up from germline, CDR1 is SGHDT and CDR2 is YYEEEE.

V and J are TRBV15 and TRBJ1-5, with D possibly matching TRBD1 (6 bases). The CDR3 is made up of 14 amino acids. The V gene lost 0 bases and the J gene lost 6 bases, with 9 bases spanning the gap. CDR1 is LNHNV and CDR2 is YYDKDF in the germline V gene (reference sequence). The CDR3 here is CATSRDTGIQPQHF. The CDR3 nucleotides read TGTGCCACCAGCAGAGATACAGGGATTCAGCCCCAGCATTTT. Full variable domain (remainder filled in from reference TRBV15 and TRBJ1-5): DAMVIQNPRYQVTQFGKPVTLSCSQTLNHNVMYWYQQKSSQAPKLLFHYYDKDFNNEADTPDNFQSRRPNTSFCFLDIRSPGLGDTAMYLCATSRDTGIQPQHFGDGTRLSIL.

This clone was detected once. The rearrangement uses TRBV3-1 (or the pseudogene TRBV3-2) and TRBJ2-7; D is perhaps TRBD2 (6 bases). Trimming took 4 bases from V and 1 from J, leaving 14 bases between them. Germline CDR1 LGHDT, CDR2 YNNKEL (reference sequence). The CDR3 runs 15 residues. CDR3 residues: CASSLSPGVSYEQYF. CDR3 nucleotide sequence: TGTGCCAGCAGCCTCTCCCCGGGGGTTTCCTACGAGCAGTACTTC.

The rearrangement uses TRBV7-3 and TRBJ2-7; 10 bases fit TRBD2. There are 15 residues in the CDR3. Germline V CDR1 and CDR2: SGHTA, FQGTGA. Unmatched junction bases numbered 6, after V lost 5 bases and J lost 2 bases. The CDR3 reads CASSPRTSGPYEQYF. CDR3 DNA sequence: TGTGCCAGCAGCCCCCGGACTAGCGGACCCTACGAGCAGTACTTC.

The genes are TRBV24-1 and TRBJ2-7; a possible D gene is TRBD2 (6 bases). Trimming took off 8 bases at V and 4 bases at J, with 17 bases between the two ends. The CDR3 extends over 14 amino acids. Germline CDR1 is KGHDR and CDR2 is SFDVKD. The CDR3 reads CATTGGTWQYEQYF. The CDR3 coding sequence is TGTGCCACCACGGGCGGGACTTGGCAGTACGAGCAGTACTTC.

The rearrangement joins TRBV5-1 to TRBJ1-2; possibly TRBD1 for D (5 bases). The CDR3 spans 15 residues. V lost 4 bases and J lost 9, with 22 bases in between. Per the germline V gene, CDR1 is SGHRS and CDR2 is YFSETQ. CDR3 sequence reads: CASSGSAQGKSRYTF. DNA of the CDR3: TGCGCCAGCAGCGGTTCCGCCCAGGGCAAGAGCCGCTACACCTTC.

The chain combines TRBV21-1 with TRBJ1-1; the table's TRBD1 call for D was not verified on the DNA. TRBV21-1 corresponds to a pseudogene. The CDR3 is 14 residues long. The CDR3 protein is CASSKRTGCAEAFF. CDR3 DNA: TGTGCCAGCAGTAAACGGACAGGGTGCGCTGAAGCTTTCTTT.

The chain combines TRBV5-1 with TRBJ1-4; D call uncertain. The CDR3 runs to 16 residues. V dropped 1 base and J dropped 0 bases, with 10 bases sitting between them. Germline CDR1 and CDR2: SGHRS and YFSETQ. The DNA of the CDR3 is TGCGCCAGCAGCTTGCCTACAGTATCAACTAATGAAAAACTGTTTTTT. It codes for CASSLPTVSTNEKLFF.

This chain uses TRBV30 with TRBJ2-1; TRBD1 aligns across 9 bases. The V gene end was trimmed by 5 bases and the J gene end by 4 bases; junction bases not matched to a gene: 9. Germline V gene data show CDR1 as GTSNPN and CDR2 as SVGIG (reference sequence). The CDR3 has 15 residues. CDR3 coding DNA: TGTGCCTGGGACTCCGGGGGACAGGGTTACAATGAGCAGTTCTTC. Translated, it gives CAWDSGGQGYNEQFF.

This chain links TRBV15 with TRBJ1-1; 7 nucleotides align to TRBD1. Germline V gives CDR1 LNHNV, CDR2 YYDKDF (reference sequence). CDR3 length: 13 amino acids. V dropped 1 base and J dropped 7; count of bases not matched to a gene: 3. The CDR3 DNA is TGTGCCACCAGCAGAGGACAGGGAATTGAAGCTTTCTTT. Translation gives CATSRGQGIEAFF. The variable domain in full, completed from reference TRBV15 and TRBJ1-1, reads DAMVIQNPRYQVTQFGKPVTLSCSQTLNHNVMYWYQQKSSQAPKLLFHYYDKDFNNEADTPDNFQSRRPNTSFCFLDIRSPGLGDTAMYLCATSRGQGIEAFFGQGTRLTVV.

The chain has TRBV5-6 and TRBJ1-1, with 8 bases matching TRBD1. Per germline, CDR1 SGHDT and CDR2 YYEEEE. The CDR3 sequence is 14 residues long. V was pared by 0 bases and J by 7 bases, with 5 bases of the junction left unmatched. The CDR3: CASSLGTGIVEAFF. CDR3 DNA sequence: TGTGCCAGCAGCTTGGGGACAGGGATAGTTGAAGCTTTCTTT.

V usage is TRBV18 and J usage is TRBJ1-3; D is uncertain. V was clipped by 2 bases and J by 0 bases, with 11 bases between them. The CDR3 extends over 16 amino acids. Looked up from germline, CDR1 is KGHSH and CDR2 is LQKENI. CDR3 region: CASSPFRLRSGNTIYF. The CDR3 DNA reads as TGTGCCAGCTCACCATTTCGTCTCCGCTCTGGAAACACCATATATTTT.

This chain uses TRBV3-1 (or the pseudogene TRBV3-2) with TRBJ2-2; 7 bases match TRBD1. The CDR3 contains 18 residues. J was trimmed by 3 bases and V by 3 bases; bases with no gene match: 13. Looked up from germline, CDR1 is LGHDT and CDR2 is YNNKEL (reference sequence). The CDR3 loop is CASSQPPLTGSDTGELFF. CDR3 bases: TGTGCCAGCAGCCAGCCCCCTCTGACAGGGTCGGACACCGGGGAGCTGTTTTTT.

J is TRBJ2-1 and V is TRBV30; 11 bases map to TRBD2. Germline lookup yields CDR1 GTSNPN and CDR2 SVGIG (reference sequence). This CDR3 is built from 13 residues. The junction had 5 bases not matched to a gene; V was cut back by 5 bases and J by 8 bases. CDR3 residues: CAWELAGVHEQFF. The CDR3 DNA reads TGTGCCTGGGAACTAGCGGGAGTACATGAGCAGTTCTTC.

The chain uses TRBV7-2 and TRBJ2-7; 12 bases are shared with TRBD2. CDR3 length: 17 amino acids. Trimming at V came to 2 bases and at J to 4 bases, leaving 9 bases not matched to a gene. Per germline, CDR1 SGHTA and CDR2 FQGNSA. This CDR3 is CASSLRRGGLAGYEQYF. The CDR3 DNA reads as TGTGCCAGCAGCTTAAGAAGAGGGGGACTAGCGGGTTACGAGCAGTACTTC.

This rearrangement joins TRBV28 to TRBJ2-1; D not resolved. Looked up from germline, CDR1 is MDHEN and CDR2 is SYDVKM. The CDR3 has 15 residues. V lost 2 bases, J lost 4 bases, and 12 bases lay in between. The CDR3 loop reads CASSLVIETYNEQFF. CDR3 nucleotides: TGTGCCAGCAGTTTAGTCATAGAAACTTACAATGAGCAGTTCTTC.

V and J are TRBV12-3 or TRBV12-4 and TRBJ2-7; 8 positions match TRBD1. The CDR3 has 12 amino acids. V gave up 6 bases and J gave up 3 bases; unmatched junction bases: 1. The CDR3 DNA reads as TGTGCCAGCAGCGGACAGGGCTACGAGCAGTACTTC. Translation gives CASSGQGYEQYF.

V is TRBV3-1 (or the pseudogene TRBV3-2) and J is TRBJ2-7, with 10 positions matching TRBD1. Unmatched junction bases numbered 5, after V lost 6 bases and J lost 3 bases. CDR3 length equals 14 residues. From germline, CDR1 is LGHDT and CDR2 YNNKEL (reference sequence). CDR3 DNA: TGTGCCAGCAGACGACAGGGGGCCTACTACGAGCAGTACTTC. It is translated as CASRRQGAYYEQYF.

V is TRBV5-5 and J is TRBJ2-1, with D possibly being TRBD1 (6 bases). Per the germline V gene, CDR1 is SGHKS and CDR2 is YYEKEE (reference sequence). V was cut by 1 base and J by 8 bases, with 10 bases left in between. CDR3 length: 13 amino acids. CDR3 protein: CASSLRQVDEQFF. The DNA for the CDR3 is TGTGCCAGCAGCTTGCGACAGGTCGATGAGCAGTTCTTC.

The chain couples TRBV2 to TRBJ1-2; 8 bases fit TRBD1. Germline values: CDR1 SNHLY, CDR2 FYNNEI. Germline trimming cut 2 bases from V and 4 bases from J; bases unmatched to any gene: 6. The CDR3 runs to 15 residues. CDR3 residues: CASSELAQGGYGYTF. Here the CDR3 DNA reads TGTGCCAGCAGTGAACTGGCACAGGGGGGCTATGGCTACACCTTC. The entire variable domain, with the rest obtained from reference TRBV2 and TRBJ1-2, is as follows: EPEVTQTPSHQVTQMGQEVILRCVPISNHLYFYWYRQILGQKVEFLVSFYNNEISEKSEIFDDQFSVERPDGSNFTLKIRSTKLEDSAMYFCASSELAQGGYGYTFGSGTRLTVV.

The CDR3 DNA is TGTGCCAGCAGTCGACAACAGACAGGGACCCAGCATTTT. Amino acid sequence: CASSRQQTGTQHF. V gene TRBV27 combines with J gene TRBJ1-5; 7 positions match TRBD1. With 5 bases clipped from V and 11 bases from J, the junction kept 9 bases outside the gene matches. The CDR3 extends over 13 amino acids. The germline V gene has CDR1 MNHEY and CDR2 SMNVEV (reference sequence).

J is TRBJ2-5 and V is TRBV7-2; no definite D call. The CDR3 consists of 12 residues. Trimming cost V 3 bases and J 5 bases, with 7 bases left between them. Germline V gives CDR1 SGHTA, CDR2 FQGNSA. CDR3 DNA: TGTGCCAGCAGCTTCGGTTTCGAGACCCAGTACTTC. Amino acids: CASSFGFETQYF.

V is TRBV18 and J is TRBJ2-7; D is possibly TRBD1 (6 bases). The CDR3 runs to 13 residues. The V and J ends lost 5 bases and 4 bases respectively, with 12 bases between them. Germline V lookup: CDR1 KGHSH, CDR2 LQKENI. CDR3 sequence reads: CASSETQGYEQYF. Written as DNA, the CDR3 is TGTGCCAGCTCAGAAACCCAGGGGTACGAGCAGTACTTC.

CDR3 sequence (DNA): TGTGCCAGCAGCCAAGCCTTCGAGCAGTACTTC. This codes for CASSQAFEQYF. The rearrangement uses TRBV14 and TRBJ2-7; D gene uncertain. V lost 1 base and J lost 6, with 4 bases in between. CDR1 and CDR2 from the germline V gene are SGHDN and FVKESK. There are 11 residues in the CDR3.

The count of this clone is one. This chain uses TRBV4-2 with TRBJ2-5; tentatively, D is TRBD2 (5 bases). Germline assignment: CDR1 LGHNA and CDR2 YNFKEQ. This CDR3 spans 15 amino acids. Trimming shortened V by 0 bases and J by 5 bases, and 13 bases separated the two germline ends. CDR3 protein: CASSQDIGVRETQYF. In DNA, the CDR3 is TGTGCCAGCAGCCAAGATATCGGGGTCCGGGAGACCCAGTACTTC.

In its sample, this clone was seen once. The V gene is TRBV30, the J gene TRBJ1-3; TRBD1 aligns across 7 bases. J lost 13 bases, V lost 1 base, and 4 bases had no gene match. CDR3 size: 11 residues. CDR1 is GTSNPN and CDR2 is SVGIG in the germline V gene (reference sequence). The CDR3 DNA reads as TGTGCCTGGAGTGGACAGGGAATGATATATTTT. Translation gives CAWSGQGMIYF. The full variable domain, in which reference TRBV30 and TRBJ1-3 provide the parts outside the CDR3, is SQTIHQWPATLVQPVGSPLSLECTVEGTSNPNLYWYRQAAGRGLQLLFYSVGIGQISSEVPQNLSASRPQDRQFILSSKKLLLSDSGFYLCAWSGQGMIYFGEGSWLTVV.

The rearrangement joins TRBV27 to TRBJ2-1, with 11 positions matching TRBD1. Germline loops: CDR1 MNHEY, CDR2 SMNVEV (reference sequence). V dropped 6 bases and J dropped 8; count of bases not matched to a gene: 9. The CDR3 runs to 15 residues. CDR3 nucleotides: TGTGCCAGCAGAGCTCCGGGACAGGGGGTTCATGAGCAGTTCTTC. Protein sequence: CASRAPGQGVHEQFF.

This clone has only one observation. DNA of the CDR3: TGTGCCAGCAGTAATACACCGGGACACCAGATATCTGGGGCCAACGTCCTGACTTTC. This codes for CASSNTPGHQISGANVLTF. The genes are TRBV2 and TRBJ2-6; tentative D call: TRBD1 (6 bases). CDR1 SNHLY and CDR2 FYNNEI come from the germline V gene. Deletions cut 5 bases from V and 1 base from J, with 21 bases between. CDR3 length: 19 residues.

The chain couples TRBV28 to TRBJ1-4; D gene uncertain. The germline V gene has CDR1 MDHEN and CDR2 SYDVKM. The CDR3 has 14 residues. Trimming removed 2 bases at V and 4 bases at J, with 8 bases between. CDR3 DNA sequence: TGTGCCAGCAGTTTAGGAGGGTATAATGAAAAACTGTTTTTT. Protein product: CASSLGGYNEKLFF.